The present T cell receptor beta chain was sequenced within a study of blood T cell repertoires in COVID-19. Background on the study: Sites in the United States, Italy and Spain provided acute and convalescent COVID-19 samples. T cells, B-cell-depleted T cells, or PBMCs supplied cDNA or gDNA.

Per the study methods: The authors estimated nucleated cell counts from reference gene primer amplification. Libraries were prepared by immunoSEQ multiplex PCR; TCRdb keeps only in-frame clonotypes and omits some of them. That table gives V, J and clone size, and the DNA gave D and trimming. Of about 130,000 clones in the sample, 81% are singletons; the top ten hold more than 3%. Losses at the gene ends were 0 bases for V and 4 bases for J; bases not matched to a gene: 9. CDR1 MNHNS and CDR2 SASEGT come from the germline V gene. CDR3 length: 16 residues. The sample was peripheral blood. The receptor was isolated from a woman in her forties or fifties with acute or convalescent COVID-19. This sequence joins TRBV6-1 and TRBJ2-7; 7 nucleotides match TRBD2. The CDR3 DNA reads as TGTGCCAGCAGTGAAGCTTTTACTAGCGCCCTTTACGAGCAGTACTTC. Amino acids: CASSEAFTSALYEQYF.